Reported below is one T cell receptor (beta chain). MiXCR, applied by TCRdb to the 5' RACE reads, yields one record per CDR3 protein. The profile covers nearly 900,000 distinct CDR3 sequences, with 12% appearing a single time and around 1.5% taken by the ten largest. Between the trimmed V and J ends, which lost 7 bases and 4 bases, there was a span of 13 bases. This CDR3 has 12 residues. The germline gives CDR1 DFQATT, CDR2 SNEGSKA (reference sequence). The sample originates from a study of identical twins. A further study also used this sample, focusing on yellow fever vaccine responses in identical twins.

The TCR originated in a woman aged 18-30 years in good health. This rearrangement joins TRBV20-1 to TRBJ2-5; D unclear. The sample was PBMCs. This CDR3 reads CSDSHRRETQYF. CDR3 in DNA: TGCAGTGATTCACACCGCCGAGAGACCCAGTACTTC.